These T cell receptor beta chains were read from a single sample in a study of blood T cells in healthy people across ages. TCRdb ran MiXCR on the 5' RACE reads and lists one entry per CDR3 protein. The sample has 1.5 million to 1.9 million distinct CDR3 sequences, about 42% seen once. Sequencing was done on a sample of blood. Receptors were obtained from a woman aged 18-29 years in good health. Both conserved end residues are part of each CDR3. D genes are given only for firm matches. Only part of the rows carry a size: once, few, many, or a class if the clone is expanded.

d_call	clone_size	j_call	v_call	cdr3_aa	cdr3_nt
-	-	TRBJ2-5	TRBV7-9	CASSQTISYNEQYF	TGTGCCAGCAGCCAGACCATCTCCTACAATGAGCAGTACTTC
TRBD2	-	TRBJ2-7	TRBV6-1	CASRGPSGTTNLNEQYF	TGTGCCAGCCGCGGGCCCAGCGGGACTACCAACCTTAACGAGCAGTACTTC
TRBD1	-	TRBJ1-5	TRBV28	CASSFAGTAGQPQHF	TGTGCCAGCAGTTTCGCTGGGACAGCCGGACAGCCCCAGCATTTT
TRBD1	-	TRBJ2-7	TRBV7-9	CASSSPTGGVYEQYF	TGTGCCAGCAGCTCTCCGACAGGGGGCGTCTACGAGCAGTACTTC
-	few	TRBJ2-3	TRBV20-1	CSVPLGAGRTDTQYF	TGCAGTGTTCCGTTGGGAGCTGGAAGGACAGATACGCAGTATTTT
-	-	TRBJ2-4	TRBV7-2	CASSLAFGGWAKNIQYF	TGTGCCAGCAGCTTAGCGTTCGGGGGCTGGGCCAAAAACATTCAGTACTTC
-	-	TRBJ1-2	TRBV28	CASHSYGYTF	TGTGCCAGCCACAGCTATGGCTACACCTTC
TRBD1	-	TRBJ1-2	TRBV5-6	CASSHLIRTGKAYGYTF	TGTGCCAGCAGCCACCTCATCCGGACAGGGAAAGCCTATGGCTACACCTTC
-	-	TRBJ1-2	TRBV4-1	CASSQEIGRARGNYGYTF	TGCGCCAGCAGCCAAGAAATAGGCAGGGCCAGGGGTAACTATGGCTACACCTTC
TRBD2	few	TRBJ2-7	TRBV6-5	CASSYSAGAVYEQYF	TGTGCCAGCAGTTACTCTGCGGGAGCCGTCTACGAGCAGTACTTC
TRBD1	-	TRBJ2-7	TRBV27	CASRFTQGVNEQYF	TGTGCCAGCAGGTTTACACAGGGGGTAAATGAGCAGTACTTC
TRBD1	few	TRBJ1-2	TRBV12-5	CASGLQGARALSYGYTF	TGTGCTAGTGGCCTTCAGGGGGCGAGAGCTTTAAGCTATGGCTACACCTTC
-	few	TRBJ2-4	TRBV5-1	CASSLWSGGLDKNIQYF	TGCGCCAGCAGCTTGTGGTCCGGGGGGCTTGACAAAAACATTCAGTACTTC
-	-	TRBJ1-4	TRBV4-3	CASSQDVSPREKLFF	TGCGCCAGCAGCCAAGATGTATCCCCCCGTGAAAAACTGTTTTTT
TRBD2	-	TRBJ2-3	TRBV3-1	CASSWRLALDTQYF	TGTGCCAGCAGCTGGAGACTAGCATTAGATACGCAGTATTTT
TRBD1	-	TRBJ2-3	TRBV20-1	CSASQGDTDTQYF	TGCAGTGCTAGTCAGGGGGATACAGATACGCAGTATTTT
-	once	TRBJ1-4	TRBV4-3	CASSQVFREKLFF	TGCGCCAGCAGCCAAGTTTTCAGGGAAAAACTGTTTTTT
TRBD2	-	TRBJ2-1	TRBV12-3/TRBV12-4	CASTPGLPENEQFF	TGTGCCAGCACGCCGGGACTACCAGAAAATGAGCAGTTCTTC
-	few	TRBJ1-1	TRBV12-5	CASAQAGHLRKNTEAFF	TGTGCTAGTGCCCAGGCGGGACATCTTAGAAAGAACACTGAAGCTTTCTTT
TRBD2	few	TRBJ2-1	TRBV5-4	CASSSWTSGYNEQFF	TGTGCCAGCAGCTCCTGGACTAGCGGCTACAATGAGCAGTTCTTC
TRBD1	-	TRBJ2-7	TRBV28	CASSLWDRSYEQYF	TGTGCCAGCAGCTTATGGGACAGGTCCTACGAGCAGTACTTC
-	once	TRBJ1-2	TRBV15	CATSRDLAKDRLYWGYTF	TGTGCCACCAGCAGAGATCTGGCTAAGGACAGACTATATTGGGGCTACACCTTC
-	-	TRBJ2-7	TRBV4-1	CASSLYSGSYEQYF	TGCGCCAGCAGCCTTTACTCGGGGTCGTACGAGCAGTACTTC
TRBD2	-	TRBJ2-1	TRBV6-1	CASSAIAGRSYNEQFF	TGTGCCAGCAGTGCAATAGCGGGCCGCTCCTACAATGAGCAGTTCTTC
TRBD1	-	TRBJ2-7	TRBV28	CASRYGQGIGEQYF	TGTGCCAGCAGATATGGACAGGGAATCGGCGAGCAGTACTTC
TRBD2	few	TRBJ2-3	TRBV20-1	CSAPGLAGVRTDTQYF	TGCAGTGCCCCGGGACTAGCGGGGGTGCGCACAGATACGCAGTATTTT
-	few	TRBJ2-3	TRBV5-1	CASSLVGGAGTDTQYF	TGCGCCAGCAGCTTGGTAGGAGGGGCTGGCACAGATACGCAGTATTTT
-	-	TRBJ2-3	TRBV29-1	CSGRVGAGTDTQYF	TGCAGCGGGAGGGTGGGGGCTGGCACAGATACGCAGTATTTT
-	few	TRBJ2-1	TRBV7-6	CASSPDGYEQFF	TGTGCCAGCAGCCCCGATGGTTATGAGCAGTTCTTC
-	-	TRBJ2-1	TRBV7-9	CASSPTWEYNEQFF	TGTGCCAGCAGCCCCACATGGGAGTACAATGAGCAGTTCTTC
TRBD2	few	TRBJ2-3	TRBV7-8	CASSFQGGRFTDTQYF	TGTGCCAGCAGCTTTCAGGGAGGGAGGTTCACAGATACGCAGTATTTT
-	-	TRBJ2-5	TRBV20-1	CSANERETQYF	TGCAGTGCTAATGAGCGGGAGACCCAGTACTTC
-	-	TRBJ2-4	TRBV14	CASSRGGFWTKNIQYF	TGTGCCAGCAGCCGAGGGGGGTTCTGGACAAAAAACATTCAGTACTTC
-	few	TRBJ2-7	TRBV28	CASSDTITTYEQYF	TGTGCCTCGTCGGATACCATAACCACCTACGAGCAGTACTTC
-	-	TRBJ2-1	TRBV7-7	CASSPSAIGNEQFF	TGTGCTAGCAGCCCTAGTGCGATTGGGAATGAGCAGTTCTTC
-	few	TRBJ1-2	TRBV6-4	CASSDSIGRTSIYTF	TGTGCCAGCAGTGACTCGATAGGGCGGACATCAATCTACACCTTC
TRBD2	-	TRBJ2-7	TRBV20-1	CSAPRPSGGPYEQYF	TGCAGTGCTCCCAGGCCGAGCGGGGGACCTTACGAGCAGTACTTC